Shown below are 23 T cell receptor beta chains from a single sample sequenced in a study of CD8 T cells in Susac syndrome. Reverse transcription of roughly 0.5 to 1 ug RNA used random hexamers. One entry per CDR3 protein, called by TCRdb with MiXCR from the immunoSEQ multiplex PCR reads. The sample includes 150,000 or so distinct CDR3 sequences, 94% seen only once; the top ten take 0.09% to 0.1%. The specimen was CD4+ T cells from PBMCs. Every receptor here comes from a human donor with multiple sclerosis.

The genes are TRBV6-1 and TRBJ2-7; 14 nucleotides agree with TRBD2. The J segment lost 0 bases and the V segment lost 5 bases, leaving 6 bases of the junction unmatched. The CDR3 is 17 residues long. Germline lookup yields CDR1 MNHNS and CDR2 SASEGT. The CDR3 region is CASSPGLAGGISYEQYF. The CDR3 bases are TGTGCCAGCAGTCCCGGACTAGCGGGAGGAATCTCCTACGAGCAGTACTTC.

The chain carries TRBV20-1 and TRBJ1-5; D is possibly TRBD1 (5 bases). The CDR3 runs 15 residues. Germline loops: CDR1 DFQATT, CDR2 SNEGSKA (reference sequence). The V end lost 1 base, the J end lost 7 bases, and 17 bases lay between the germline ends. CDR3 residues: CSARATGGYLQPQHF. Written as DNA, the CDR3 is TGCAGTGCTAGAGCCACAGGTGGTTATTTGCAGCCCCAGCATTTT.

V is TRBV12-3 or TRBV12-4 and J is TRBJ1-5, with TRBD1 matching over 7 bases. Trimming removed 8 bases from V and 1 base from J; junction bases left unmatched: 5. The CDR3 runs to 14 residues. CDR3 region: CASGNRGSNQPQHF. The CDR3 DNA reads TGTGCCAGCGGGAACAGGGGCAGCAATCAGCCCCAGCATTTT.

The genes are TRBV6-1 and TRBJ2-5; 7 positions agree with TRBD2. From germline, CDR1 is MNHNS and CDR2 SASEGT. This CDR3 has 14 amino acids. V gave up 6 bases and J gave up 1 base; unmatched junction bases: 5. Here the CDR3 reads CASRKTSPQETQYF. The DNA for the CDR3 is TGTGCCAGCAGAAAGACTAGCCCCCAAGAGACCCAGTACTTC.

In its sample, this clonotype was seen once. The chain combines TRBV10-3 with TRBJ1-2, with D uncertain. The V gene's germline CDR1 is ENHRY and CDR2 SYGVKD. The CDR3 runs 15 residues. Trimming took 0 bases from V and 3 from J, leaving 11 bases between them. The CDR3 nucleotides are TGTGCCATCAGTGAGTCTAAGAGGTCAGACTATGGCTACACCTTC. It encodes CAISESKRSDYGYTF.

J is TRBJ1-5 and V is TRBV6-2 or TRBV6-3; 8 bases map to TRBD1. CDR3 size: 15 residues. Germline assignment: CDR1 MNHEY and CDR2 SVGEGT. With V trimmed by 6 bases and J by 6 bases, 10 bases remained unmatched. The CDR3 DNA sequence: TGTGCCAGCAGCCAGGGACAGGTTTGGGTTCAGCCCCAGCATTTT. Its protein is CASSQGQVWVQPQHF.

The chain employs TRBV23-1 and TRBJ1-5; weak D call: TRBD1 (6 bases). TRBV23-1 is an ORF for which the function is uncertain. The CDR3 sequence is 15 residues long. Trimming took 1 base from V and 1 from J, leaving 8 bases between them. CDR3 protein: CASSQLDRSNQPQHF. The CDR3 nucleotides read TGCGCCAGCAGTCAATTAGACAGGAGCAATCAGCCCCAGCATTTT.

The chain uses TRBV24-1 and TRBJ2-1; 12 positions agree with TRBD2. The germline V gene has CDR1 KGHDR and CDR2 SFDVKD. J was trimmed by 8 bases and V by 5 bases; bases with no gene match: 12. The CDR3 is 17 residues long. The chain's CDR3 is CATSAGALAGGLDEQFF. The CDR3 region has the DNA TGTGCCACCAGTGCCGGAGCCCTAGCGGGAGGGCTGGATGAGCAGTTCTTC.

CDR3 in amino acids: CASSGTSDPGELFF. CDR3 nucleotide sequence: TGTGCCAGCAGCGGAACTAGCGACCCCGGGGAGCTGTTTTTT. This sequence joins TRBV7-9 and TRBJ2-2; 7 bases line up with TRBD2. In germline, CDR1 is SEHNR, CDR2 FQNEAQ (reference sequence). The J segment lost 6 bases and the V segment lost 5 bases, leaving 6 bases of the junction unmatched. CDR3 length: 14 residues.

CDR3 region: CASSSLANSNTGELFF. The CDR3 DNA follows: TGTGCCAGCTCATCACTAGCGAATTCGAACACCGGGGAGCTGTTTTTT. The rearrangement joins TRBV18 to TRBJ2-2; 7 bases line up with TRBD2. The CDR3 is 16 residues long. V lost 5 bases and J lost 0; bases outside the gene matches: 6. The germline V gene encodes CDR1 KGHSH and CDR2 LQKENI.

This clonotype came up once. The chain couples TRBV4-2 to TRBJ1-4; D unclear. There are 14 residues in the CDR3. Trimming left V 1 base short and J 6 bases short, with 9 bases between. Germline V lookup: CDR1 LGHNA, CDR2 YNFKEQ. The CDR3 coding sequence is TGTGCCAGCAGCCAAGGACTGAATGATGAAAAACTGTTTTTT. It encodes CASSQGLNDEKLFF.

The CDR3 DNA reads as TGCAGTGCTTGTCCGGAAGAGACCCAGTACTTC. It encodes CSACPEETQYF. The V gene is TRBV20-1, the J gene TRBJ2-5; D gene ambiguous. Germline CDR1 DFQATT, CDR2 SNEGSKA (reference sequence). This CDR3 contains 11 residues. Trimming took off 5 bases at V and 3 bases at J, with 7 bases between the two ends.

In DNA form, the CDR3 reads TGTGCCTGGAGTCGCGCCGTCTCCTACGAGCAGTACTTC. Its protein product is CAWSRAVSYEQYF. The chain employs TRBV30 and TRBJ2-7, with D unclear. The V end lost 2 bases, the J end lost 0 bases, and 8 bases lay between the germline ends. The CDR3 covers 13 residues. CDR1 is GTSNPN, CDR2 SVGIG, per germline (reference sequence).

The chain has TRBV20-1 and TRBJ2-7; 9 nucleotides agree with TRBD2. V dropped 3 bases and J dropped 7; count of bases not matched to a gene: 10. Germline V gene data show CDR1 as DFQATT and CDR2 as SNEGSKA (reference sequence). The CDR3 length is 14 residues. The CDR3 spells CSASLAGDVLEQYF. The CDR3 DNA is TGCAGTGCTAGTTTAGCGGGAGATGTGCTTGAGCAGTACTTC.

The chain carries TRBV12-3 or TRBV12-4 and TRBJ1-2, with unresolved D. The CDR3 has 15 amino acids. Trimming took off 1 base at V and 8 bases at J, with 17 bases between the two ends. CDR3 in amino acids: CASSLESYPGQGYTF. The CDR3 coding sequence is TGTGCCAGCAGTTTAGAGTCCTATCCGGGTCAGGGCTACACCTTC.

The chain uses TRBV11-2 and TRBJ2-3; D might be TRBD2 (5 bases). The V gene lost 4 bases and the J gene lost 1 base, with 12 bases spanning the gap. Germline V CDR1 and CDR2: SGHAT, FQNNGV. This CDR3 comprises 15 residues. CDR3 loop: CASSSPLGGTDTQYF. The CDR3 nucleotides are TGTGCCAGCAGCTCCCCCTTGGGAGGCACAGATACGCAGTATTTT.

This CDR3 reads CASSLIPSGRSEQYF. DNA for the CDR3: TGTGCCAGCAGCTTAATTCCTAGCGGGAGGTCCGAGCAGTACTTC. The chain uses TRBV7-9 and TRBJ2-7; 11 nucleotides agree with TRBD2. The CDR3 contains 15 residues. The germline V gene has CDR1 SEHNR and CDR2 FQNEAQ (reference sequence). The ends lost 2 bases at V and 6 bases at J; junction bases unmatched: 6.

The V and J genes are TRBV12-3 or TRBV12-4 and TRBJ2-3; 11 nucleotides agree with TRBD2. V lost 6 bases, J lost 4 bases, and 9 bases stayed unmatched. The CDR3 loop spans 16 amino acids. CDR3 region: CASSQSLAGVSDTQYF. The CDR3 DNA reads TGTGCCAGCAGCCAATCACTAGCGGGAGTGTCAGATACGCAGTATTTT.

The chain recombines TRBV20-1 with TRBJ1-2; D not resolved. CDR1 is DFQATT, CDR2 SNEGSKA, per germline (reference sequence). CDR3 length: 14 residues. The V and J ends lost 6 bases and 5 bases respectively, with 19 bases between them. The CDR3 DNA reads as TGCAGTGCCCCACCCCACCCTTTCCCGTATGGCTACACCTTC. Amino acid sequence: CSAPPHPFPYGYTF.

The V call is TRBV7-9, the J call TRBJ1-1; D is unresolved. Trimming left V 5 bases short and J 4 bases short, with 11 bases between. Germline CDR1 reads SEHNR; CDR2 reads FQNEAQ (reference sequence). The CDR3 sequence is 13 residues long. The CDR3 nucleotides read TGTGCCAGCAGCATCAGTGTGGGCACTGAAGCTTTCTTT. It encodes CASSISVGTEAFF.

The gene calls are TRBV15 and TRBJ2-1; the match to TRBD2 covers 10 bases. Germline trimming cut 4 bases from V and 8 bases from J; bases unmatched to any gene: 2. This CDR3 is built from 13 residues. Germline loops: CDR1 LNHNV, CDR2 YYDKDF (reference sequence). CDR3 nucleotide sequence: TGTGCCACCAGCACTAGCGGGAGCTATGAGCAGTTCTTC. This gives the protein CATSTSGSYEQFF.

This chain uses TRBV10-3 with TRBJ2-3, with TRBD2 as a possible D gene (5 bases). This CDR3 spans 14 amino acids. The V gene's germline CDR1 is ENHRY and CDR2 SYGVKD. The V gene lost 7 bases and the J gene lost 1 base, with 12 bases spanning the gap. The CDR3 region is CAITDSRGTDTQYF. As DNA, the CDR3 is TGTGCCATCACGGACTCCCGGGGCACAGATACGCAGTATTTT.

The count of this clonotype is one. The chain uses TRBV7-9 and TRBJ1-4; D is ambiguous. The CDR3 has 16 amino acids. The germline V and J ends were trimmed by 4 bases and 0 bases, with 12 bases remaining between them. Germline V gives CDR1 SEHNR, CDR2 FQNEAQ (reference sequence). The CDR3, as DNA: TGTGCCAGCAGCTCCCCCCGCACTTCAACTAATGAAAAACTGTTTTTT. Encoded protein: CASSSPRTSTNEKLFF.